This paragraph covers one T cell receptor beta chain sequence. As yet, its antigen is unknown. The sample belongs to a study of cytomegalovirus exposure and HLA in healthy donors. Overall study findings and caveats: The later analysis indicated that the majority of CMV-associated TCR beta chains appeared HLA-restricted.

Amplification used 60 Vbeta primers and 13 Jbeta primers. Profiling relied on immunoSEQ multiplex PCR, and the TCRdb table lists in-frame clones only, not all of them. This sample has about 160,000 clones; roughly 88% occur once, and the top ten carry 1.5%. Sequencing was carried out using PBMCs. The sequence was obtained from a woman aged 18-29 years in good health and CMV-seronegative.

CDR3 DNA: TGTGCCAGCAGCTTGGGCAGGGACTATGGCTACACCTTC. It codes for CASSLGRDYGYTF. The chain couples TRBV11-3 to TRBJ1-2, with D tentatively TRBD1 (5 bases). This CDR3 is built from 13 residues. Germline V gives CDR1 SGHNT, CDR2 YENEEA. V was trimmed by 3 bases and J by 3 bases, leaving 8 bases between them.